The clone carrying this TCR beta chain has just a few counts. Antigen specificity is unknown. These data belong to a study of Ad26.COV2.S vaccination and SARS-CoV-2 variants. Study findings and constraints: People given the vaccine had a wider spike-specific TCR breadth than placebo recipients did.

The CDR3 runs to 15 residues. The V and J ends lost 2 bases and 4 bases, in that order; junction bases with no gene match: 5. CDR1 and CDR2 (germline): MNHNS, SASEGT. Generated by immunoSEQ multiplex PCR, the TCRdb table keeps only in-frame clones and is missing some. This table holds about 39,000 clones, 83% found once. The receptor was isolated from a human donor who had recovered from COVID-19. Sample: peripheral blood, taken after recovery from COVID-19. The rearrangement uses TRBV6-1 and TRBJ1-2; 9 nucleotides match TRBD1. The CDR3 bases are TGTGCCAGCAGTGAACCAGCGGGACAGGGCTATGGCTACACCTTC. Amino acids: CASSEPAGQGYGYTF.